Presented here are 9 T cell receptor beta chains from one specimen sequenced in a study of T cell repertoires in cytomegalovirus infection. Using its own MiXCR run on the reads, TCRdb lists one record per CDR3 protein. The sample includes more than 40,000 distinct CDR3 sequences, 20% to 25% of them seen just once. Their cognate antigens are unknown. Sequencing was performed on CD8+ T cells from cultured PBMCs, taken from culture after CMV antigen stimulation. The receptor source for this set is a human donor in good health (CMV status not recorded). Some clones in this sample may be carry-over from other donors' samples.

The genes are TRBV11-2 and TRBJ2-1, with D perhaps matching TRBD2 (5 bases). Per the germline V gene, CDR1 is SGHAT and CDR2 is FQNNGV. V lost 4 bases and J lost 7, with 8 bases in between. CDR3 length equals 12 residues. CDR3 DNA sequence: TGTGCCAGCAGCTCACGACTAAATGAGCAGTTCTTC. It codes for CASSSRLNEQFF.

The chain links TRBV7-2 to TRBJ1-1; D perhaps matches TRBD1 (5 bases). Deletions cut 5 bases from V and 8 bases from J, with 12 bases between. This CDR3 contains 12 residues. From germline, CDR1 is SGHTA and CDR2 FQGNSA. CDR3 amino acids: CASSPRVGEAFF. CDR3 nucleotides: TGTGCCAGCAGCCCCAGGGTCGGGGAAGCTTTCTTT.

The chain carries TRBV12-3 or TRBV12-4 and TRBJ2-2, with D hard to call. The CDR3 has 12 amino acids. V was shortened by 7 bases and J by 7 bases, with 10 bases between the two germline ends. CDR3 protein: CASTTIRGELFF. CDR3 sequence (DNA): TGTGCCAGCACCACGATCCGCGGGGAGCTGTTTTTT.

The CDR3 sequence: CASSPGTGDVDEQFF. Here the CDR3 DNA reads TGTGCCAGCAGCCCCGGGACAGGGGACGTGGATGAGCAGTTCTTC. The rearrangement joins TRBV7-2 to TRBJ2-1; 10 nucleotides line up with TRBD1. The CDR3 spans 15 residues. V shed 5 bases, J shed 8 bases, and the junction held 9 bases outside the gene matches. The germline gives CDR1 SGHTA, CDR2 FQGNSA.

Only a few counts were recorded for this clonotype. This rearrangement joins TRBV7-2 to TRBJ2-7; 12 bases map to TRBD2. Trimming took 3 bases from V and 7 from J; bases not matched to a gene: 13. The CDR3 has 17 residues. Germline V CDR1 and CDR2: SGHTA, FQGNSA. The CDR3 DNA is TGTGCCAGCAGCTTGCGGACTAGCGGGACAGACCTTCGGGAGCAGTACTTC. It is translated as CASSLRTSGTDLREQYF. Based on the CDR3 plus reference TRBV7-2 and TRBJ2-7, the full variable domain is GAGVSQSPSNKVTEKGKDVELRCDPISGHTALYWYRQSLGQGLEFLIYFQGNSAPDKSGLPSDRFSAERTGGSVSTLTIQRTQQEDSAVYLCASSLRTSGTDLREQYFGPGTRLTVT.

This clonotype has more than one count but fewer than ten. This chain's CDR3 is CASSIVRSSSYNEQFF. DNA of the CDR3: TGTGCCAGTAGTATCGTGAGGTCGAGCTCCTACAATGAGCAGTTCTTC. This chain joins TRBV19 and TRBJ2-1; no clear D. Germline lookup yields CDR1 LNHDA and CDR2 SQIVND (reference sequence). The CDR3 length is 16 residues. Trimming removed 3 bases from V and 0 bases from J, with 12 bases in between.

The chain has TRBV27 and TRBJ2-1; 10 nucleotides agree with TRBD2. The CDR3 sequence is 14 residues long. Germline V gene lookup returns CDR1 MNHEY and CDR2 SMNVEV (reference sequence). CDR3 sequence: CATARTSGKNEQFF. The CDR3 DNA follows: TGTGCAACCGCCCGGACTAGCGGAAAAAATGAGCAGTTCTTC.

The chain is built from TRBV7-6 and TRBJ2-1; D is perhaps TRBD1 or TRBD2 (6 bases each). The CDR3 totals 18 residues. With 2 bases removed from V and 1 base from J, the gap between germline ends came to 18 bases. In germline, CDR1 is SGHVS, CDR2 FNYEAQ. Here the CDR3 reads CASSLRGLQGGSYNEQFF. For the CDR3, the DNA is TGTGCCAGCAGCTTACGCGGGCTACAGGGAGGTTCCTACAATGAGCAGTTCTTC.

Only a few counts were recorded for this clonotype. The CDR3 region has the DNA TGTGCCAGCAGTTTACTGGACAGGGGTAATGAGCAGTACTTC. It is translated as CASSLLDRGNEQYF. This chain uses TRBV27 with TRBJ2-7, with 9 bases fitting TRBD1. Losses at the gene ends were 2 bases for V and 7 bases for J; bases not matched to a gene: 6. The CDR3 has 14 residues. Germline loops: CDR1 MNHEY, CDR2 SMNVEV (reference sequence).